The 10 T cell receptor beta chains reported below all come from one sample, sequenced in a study of T cells in Graves' hyperthyroidism and ophthalmopathy. Amplification of TCR beta CDR3 regions used RNA as the template. In the first-round RT-PCR of the TCR CDR3, the HTBI primer set was used. TCRdb independently ran MiXCR on the multiplex PCR reads; one entry per CDR3 protein. The sample holds 600,000 to 850,000 distinct CDR3 sequences; 18% are singletons and the top ten take 16%. The material sequenced was blood. The receptors here all came from a woman aged 45-60 years with Graves' hyperthyroidism that later progressed to Graves' ophthalmopathy.

This clonotype was seen many times. The chain carries TRBV13 and TRBJ1-2; D is ambiguous. This CDR3 is built from 15 residues. From germline, CDR1 is PRHDT and CDR2 FYEKMQ (reference sequence). The V end lost 0 bases, the J end lost 1 base, and 9 bases lay between the germline ends. This CDR3 is CASSLGPGDNYGYTF. The CDR3 coding sequence is TGTGCCAGCAGCTTAGGTCCAGGAGATAACTATGGCTACACCTTC.

This clonotype was seen repeatedly, ten times or more. This chain links TRBV3-1 with TRBJ2-2; D is unresolved. The CDR3 is 14 residues long. V was shortened by 3 bases and J by 4 bases, with 9 bases between the two germline ends. The germline V gene has CDR1 LGHDT and CDR2 YNNKEL (reference sequence). CDR3: CASSQVTSTGELFF. In nucleotides, the CDR3 is TGTGCCAGCAGCCAGGTTACATCCACCGGGGAGCTGTTTTTT.

The rearrangement joins TRBV5-1 to TRBJ2-2; possibly TRBD1 for D (6 bases). Germline CDR1 reads SGHRS; CDR2 reads YFSETQ. This CDR3 contains 15 residues. Deletions cut 1 base from V and 3 bases from J, with 10 bases between. This chain's CDR3 is CASSLLSGDTGELFF. The CDR3 nucleotides are TGCGCCAGCAGCTTGTTATCAGGGGACACCGGGGAGCTGTTTTTT.

V is TRBV11-1 and J is TRBJ2-7, with D perhaps given as TRBD1 or TRBD2 (6 bases each). Germline CDR1 reads SGHAT; CDR2 reads FQDESV (reference sequence). The CDR3 loop spans 15 amino acids. Trimming took off 0 bases at V and 6 bases at J, with 15 bases between the two ends. CDR3 residues: CASSLAVGGAVEQYF. The CDR3 nucleotides are TGTGCCAGCAGCTTAGCGGTCGGGGGCGCGGTCGAGCAGTACTTC.

Many counts were recorded for this clonotype. The gene calls are TRBV2 and TRBJ2-5, with D uncertain. Trimming took off 5 bases at V and 5 bases at J, with 9 bases between the two ends. The CDR3 sequence is 12 residues long. The germline V gene encodes CDR1 SNHLY and CDR2 FYNNEI. The CDR3 spells CASSNLGETQYF. For the CDR3, the DNA is TGTGCCAGCAGTAACCTCGGGGAGACCCAGTACTTC.

This clonotype was seen more than once but under ten times. The gene calls are TRBV4-1 and TRBJ1-2; weak D call: TRBD1 (6 bases). The germline CDR1 and CDR2 sequences are MGHRA and YSYEKL. The CDR3 has 15 amino acids. Trimming cost V 1 base and J 7 bases, with 16 bases left between them. This CDR3 is CASSQAGTTTFGYTF. CDR3 bases: TGCGCCAGCAGCCAAGCGGGGACAACCACATTTGGCTACACCTTC.

This clonotype appeared many times. V usage is TRBV11-2 and J usage is TRBJ2-3; 7 bases match TRBD2. The CDR3 is 14 amino acids. Germline CDR1 is SGHAT and CDR2 is FQNNGV. The V gene end was trimmed by 1 base and the J gene end by 8 bases; junction bases not matched to a gene: 6. In DNA, the CDR3 is TGTGCCAGCAGCTTAGCCGGTGGGAGGGGTACGCAGTATTTT. This gives the protein CASSLAGGRGTQYF.

This clonotype was seen a handful of times. V and J are TRBV7-6 and TRBJ2-3; 10 nucleotides align to TRBD2. CDR1 and CDR2 from the germline V gene are SGHVS and FNYEAQ. The ends lost 4 bases at V and 0 bases at J; junction bases unmatched: 10. The CDR3 consists of 18 residues. The CDR3 DNA reads as TGTGCCAGCAGCTCCGTAGCGGGGGGTCCTATCAGCACAGATACGCAGTATTTT. It yields the protein CASSSVAGGPISTDTQYF.

The gene calls are TRBV5-1 and TRBJ2-1; no definite D call. CDR3 size: 16 residues. In germline, CDR1 is SGHRS, CDR2 YFSETQ. Trimming cost V 4 bases and J 2 bases, with 16 bases left between them. The CDR3 protein is CASSQGPRGPYNEQFF. In nucleotides, the CDR3 is TGCGCCAGCAGCCAAGGGCCCCGTGGGCCCTACAATGAGCAGTTCTTC.

This clonotype has at least ten counts. This sequence joins TRBV20-1 and TRBJ2-1, with D maybe TRBD2 (6 bases). Germline CDR1 is DFQATT and CDR2 is SNEGSKA (reference sequence). V shed 4 bases and J shed 4 bases, with 20 bases lying between them. This CDR3 comprises 16 residues. The CDR3 DNA reads as TGCAGTGCTATCCCTCAGGGACTGATTATGTACAATGAGCAGTTCTTC. Amino acids: CSAIPQGLIMYNEQFF.